This is a list of T cell receptor beta chains from one sample in a study of breast tumors, draining lymph nodes, adjacent tissues. TCRdb itself ran the multiplex PCR reads through MiXCR, one entry per CDR3 protein. This repertoire shows more than 50,000 distinct CDR3 sequences, around two fifths found once; its top ten account for about 8.4%. Source material: breast tumor tissue. These receptors were taken from a female donor with breast cancer. Some clones in this sample may be carry-over from other donors' samples. Both conserved end residues are part of each CDR3. Each record gives: CDR3 protein, CDR3 DNA, V gene, clone size, CDR3 length, J gene, D gene. A D gene is named only where the DNA matches it firmly. Where a row states a size, it is once, few, many or the class of an expanded clone; other rows omit it.

cdr3_aa: CASSKDRAYGYTF
cdr3_nt: TGTGCCAGCAGTAAGGACAGGGCCTATGGCTACACCTTC
v_call: TRBV2
clone_size: many
cdr3_length: 13
j_call: TRBJ1-2
d_call: TRBD1

cdr3_aa: CASTQLGSVGGVSTGELFF
cdr3_nt: TGTGCCAGCACTCAACTCGGGTCCGTGGGGGGAGTCAGCACCGGGGAGCTGTTTTTT
v_call: TRBV2
clone_size: once
cdr3_length: 19
j_call: TRBJ2-2
d_call: NA

cdr3_aa: CASSPSTGPLANYGYTF
cdr3_nt: TGTGCCAGCAGTCCGTCGACAGGGCCCCTAGCTAACTATGGCTACACCTTC
v_call: TRBV27
clone_size: many
cdr3_length: 17
j_call: TRBJ1-2
d_call: TRBD1

cdr3_aa: CASSPRGLAVGTDTQYF
cdr3_nt: TGTGCCAGCAGCCCCCGGGGGCTAGCGGTTGGCACAGATACGCAGTATTTT
v_call: TRBV7-9
clone_size: NA
cdr3_length: 17
j_call: TRBJ2-3
d_call: NA

cdr3_aa: CSANLVGLAGGYEQYF
cdr3_nt: TGCAGTGCTAATCTGGTAGGACTAGCGGGAGGCTACGAGCAGTACTTC
v_call: TRBV20-1
clone_size: many
cdr3_length: 16
j_call: TRBJ2-7
d_call: TRBD2

cdr3_aa: CASSLAWGRGGRAYNEQFF
cdr3_nt: TGCGCCAGCAGCTTAGCGTGGGGTAGAGGGGGGAGGGCCTACAATGAGCAGTTCTTC
v_call: TRBV11-1
clone_size: NA
cdr3_length: 19
j_call: TRBJ2-1
d_call: NA

cdr3_aa: CSAREPGTRSTQYF
cdr3_nt: TGCAGTGCTAGAGAACCCGGGACTAGAAGTACCCAGTACTTC
v_call: TRBV20-1
clone_size: NA
cdr3_length: 14
j_call: TRBJ2-5
d_call: TRBD2

cdr3_aa: CAWSGLAGGAGELFF
cdr3_nt: TGTGCCTGGAGTGGACTAGCGGGAGGGGCCGGGGAGCTGTTTTTT
v_call: TRBV30
clone_size: many
cdr3_length: 15
j_call: TRBJ2-2
d_call: TRBD2

cdr3_aa: CASSSIGGRNNEQFF
cdr3_nt: TGTGCCAGCAGCTCCATCGGGGGGAGGAACAATGAGCAGTTCTTC
v_call: TRBV7-3
clone_size: once
cdr3_length: 15
j_call: TRBJ2-1
d_call: TRBD2

cdr3_aa: CASSLLFSGPYEQYF
cdr3_nt: TGTGCCAGCAGCCTACTATTTAGCGGGCCCTACGAGCAGTACTTC
v_call: TRBV7-9
clone_size: many
cdr3_length: 15
j_call: TRBJ2-7
d_call: TRBD2

cdr3_aa: CSARAAGANVLTF
cdr3_nt: TGCAGTGCCAGGGCGGCGGGGGCCAACGTCCTGACTTTC
v_call: TRBV20-1
clone_size: NA
cdr3_length: 13
j_call: TRBJ2-6
d_call: NA

cdr3_aa: CASSAGTSRADEQFF
cdr3_nt: TGCGCCAGCAGCGCCGGGACTAGCCGTGCTGATGAGCAGTTCTTC
v_call: TRBV10-1
clone_size: many
cdr3_length: 15
j_call: TRBJ2-1
d_call: TRBD2

cdr3_aa: CASSFYICSAEQRSSYNEQFF
cdr3_nt: NA
v_call: TRBV7-9
clone_size: NA
cdr3_length: 21
j_call: TRBJ2-1
d_call: NA

cdr3_aa: CASSNRFDKGGYTF
cdr3_nt: TGTGCCAGCAGTAACAGGTTCGACAAGGGTGGCTACACCTTC
v_call: TRBV12-3/TRBV12-4
clone_size: many
cdr3_length: 14
j_call: TRBJ1-2
d_call: NA

cdr3_aa: CASSISGPQGANYGYTF
cdr3_nt: TGTGCCAGTAGTATTTCGGGGCCTCAAGGGGCTAACTATGGCTACACCTTC
v_call: TRBV19
clone_size: many
cdr3_length: 17
j_call: TRBJ1-2
d_call: NA

cdr3_aa: CSAREARGNSPLHF
cdr3_nt: TGCAGTGCTAGAGAGGCCCGAGGTAATTCACCCCTCCACTTT
v_call: TRBV20-1
clone_size: many
cdr3_length: 14
j_call: TRBJ1-6
d_call: NA

cdr3_aa: CASSLTSGSFYGYTF
cdr3_nt: TGTGCCAGCAGTTTAACTAGCGGGAGCTTCTATGGCTACACCTTC
v_call: TRBV12-3/TRBV12-4
clone_size: once
cdr3_length: 15
j_call: TRBJ1-2
d_call: NA

cdr3_aa: CSARDEGGRGYNEQFF
cdr3_nt: TGCAGTGCTAGAGATGAGGGAGGGAGGGGATACAATGAGCAGTTCTTC
v_call: TRBV20-1
clone_size: NA
cdr3_length: 16
j_call: TRBJ2-1
d_call: TRBD2

cdr3_aa: CASSQGGGGSDEQYF
cdr3_nt: TGTGCCAGCAGCCAGGGTGGTGGGGGGTCCGACGAGCAGTACTTC
v_call: TRBV3-1
clone_size: many
cdr3_length: 15
j_call: TRBJ2-7
d_call: NA

cdr3_aa: CASSELAGAPDTQYF
cdr3_nt: TGTGCCAGCAGCGAACTAGCGGGGGCACCAGATACGCAGTATTTT
v_call: TRBV2
clone_size: many
cdr3_length: 15
j_call: TRBJ2-3
d_call: TRBD2

cdr3_aa: CASSQDRSNLFTDTRYF
cdr3_nt: TGTGCCAGCAGCCAAGATCGCAGCAACCTATTCACAGATACGCGGTATTTT
v_call: TRBV4-2
clone_size: NA
cdr3_length: 17
j_call: TRBJ2-3
d_call: NA

cdr3_aa: CASRISGGANTQYF
cdr3_nt: TGTGCCAGCAGGATTAGCGGGGGGGCCAATACGCAGTATTTT
v_call: TRBV7-2
clone_size: many
cdr3_length: 14
j_call: TRBJ2-3
d_call: TRBD2

cdr3_aa: CASSTSGTGRHSNQPQHF
cdr3_nt: TGTGCCAGTAGTACCTCCGGGACAGGAAGACATAGCAATCAGCCCCAGCATTTT
v_call: TRBV19
clone_size: many
cdr3_length: 18
j_call: TRBJ1-5
d_call: TRBD1

cdr3_aa: CASSRLMGHTIYF
cdr3_nt: TGTGCCAGCAGCCGTCTTATGGGGCACACCATATATTTT
v_call: TRBV7-6
clone_size: many
cdr3_length: 13
j_call: TRBJ1-3
d_call: NA

cdr3_aa: CASSLGKATGATDTQYF
cdr3_nt: TGTGCCAGCAGCTTAGGGAAGGCGACAGGGGCCACAGATACGCAGTATTTT
v_call: TRBV7-9
clone_size: many
cdr3_length: 17
j_call: TRBJ2-3
d_call: TRBD1

cdr3_aa: CASSLETPLYGYTF
cdr3_nt: TGTGCCAGCAGCTTAGAGACTCCATTGTATGGCTACACCTTC
v_call: TRBV11-2
clone_size: NA
cdr3_length: 14
j_call: TRBJ1-2
d_call: NA

cdr3_aa: CASSHSGTGLGGELFF
cdr3_nt: TGTGCCAGCAGCCATTCCGGGACAGGGCTTGGCGGGGAGCTGTTTTTT
v_call: TRBV3-1
clone_size: NA
cdr3_length: 16
j_call: TRBJ2-2
d_call: TRBD1

cdr3_aa: CASSSQGKGYTF
cdr3_nt: TGTGCCAGCAGCTCACAGGGAAAAGGCTACACCTTC
v_call: TRBV3-1
clone_size: many
cdr3_length: 12
j_call: TRBJ1-2
d_call: NA

cdr3_aa: CASSEVQYNEQFF
cdr3_nt: TGTGCCAGCAGTGAAGTTCAATACAATGAGCAGTTCTTC
v_call: TRBV2
clone_size: many
cdr3_length: 13
j_call: TRBJ2-1
d_call: NA

cdr3_aa: CASSSVAGEVYNEQFF
cdr3_nt: TGTGCCAGCAGCTCCGTAGCGGGAGAGGTGTACAATGAGCAGTTCTTC
v_call: TRBV7-3
clone_size: NA
cdr3_length: 16
j_call: TRBJ2-1
d_call: TRBD2

cdr3_aa: CASSSRTSGSETQYF
cdr3_nt: TGTGCCAGCAGTTCGAGGACTAGCGGGAGTGAGACCCAGTACTTC
v_call: TRBV12-3/TRBV12-4
clone_size: NA
cdr3_length: 15
j_call: TRBJ2-5
d_call: TRBD2

cdr3_aa: CASGQSNSNQPQHF
cdr3_nt: TGCGCCAGCGGGCAGTCAAATAGCAATCAGCCCCAGCATTTT
v_call: TRBV10-2
clone_size: many
cdr3_length: 14
j_call: TRBJ1-5
d_call: NA

cdr3_aa: CASSDRRNQPQHF
cdr3_nt: TGTGCCAGCAGCGATAGACGGAATCAGCCCCAGCATTTT
v_call: TRBV7-2
clone_size: many
cdr3_length: 13
j_call: TRBJ1-5
d_call: NA

cdr3_aa: CASSLSGGLGYTF
cdr3_nt: TGTGCCAGCAGTTTGTCAGGGGGTCTTGGCTACACCTTC
v_call: TRBV27
clone_size: many
cdr3_length: 13
j_call: TRBJ1-2
d_call: TRBD1

cdr3_aa: CASSAGQGAETQYF
cdr3_nt: TGTGCCAGCAGCGCGGGACAGGGGGCAGAGACCCAGTACTTC
v_call: TRBV9
clone_size: many
cdr3_length: 14
j_call: TRBJ2-5
d_call: TRBD1

cdr3_aa: CAIREAGGNEQYF
cdr3_nt: TGTGCCATCAGAGAAGCGGGGGGGAACGAGCAGTACTTC
v_call: TRBV10-3
clone_size: many
cdr3_length: 13
j_call: TRBJ2-7
d_call: TRBD2

cdr3_aa: CASSPGQSYGYTF
cdr3_nt: TGTGCCAGCAGCCCCGGACAGAGCTATGGCTACACCTTC
v_call: TRBV7-9
clone_size: many
cdr3_length: 13
j_call: TRBJ1-2
d_call: NA